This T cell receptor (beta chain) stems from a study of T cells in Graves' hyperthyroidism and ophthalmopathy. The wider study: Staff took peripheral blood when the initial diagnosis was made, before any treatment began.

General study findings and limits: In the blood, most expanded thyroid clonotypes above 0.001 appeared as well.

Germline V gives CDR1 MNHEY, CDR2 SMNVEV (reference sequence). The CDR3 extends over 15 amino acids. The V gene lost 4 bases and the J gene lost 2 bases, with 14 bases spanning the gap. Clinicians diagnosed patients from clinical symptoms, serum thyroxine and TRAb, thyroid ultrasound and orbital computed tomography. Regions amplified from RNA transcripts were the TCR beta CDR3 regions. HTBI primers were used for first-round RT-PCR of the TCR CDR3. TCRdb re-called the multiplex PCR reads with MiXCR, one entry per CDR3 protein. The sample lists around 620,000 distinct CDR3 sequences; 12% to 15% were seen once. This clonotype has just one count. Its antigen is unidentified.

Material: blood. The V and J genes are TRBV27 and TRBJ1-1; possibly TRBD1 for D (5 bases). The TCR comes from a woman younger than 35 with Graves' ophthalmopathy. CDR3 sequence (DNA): TGTGCCAGCAGTTCCCGGGACGGCCAAAACACTGAAGCTTTCTTT. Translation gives CASSSRDGQNTEAFF.